The table lists the clone carrying this T cell receptor (beta chain) with many counts. The sample originates from a study of regulatory T cells in long-lasting Graves disease. The TCR beta library used iRepertoire HTBI primers with Arm-PCR amplification of CDR3. Authors' analysis steps: Across samples, 55 to 75 TRBV and some 14 TRBJ segments were found. Each CDR3 protein gets one entry after TCRdb re-called the multiplex PCR reads with MiXCR. The V and J calls come from TCRdb's annotation, not from the publication. The top ten hold approximately 9.3% of the sample, which has hundreds of thousands of distinct CDR3 sequences, 13% seen once. V lost 7 bases and J lost 0, with 6 bases in between. CDR1 is MNHEY and CDR2 is SVGEGT in the germline V gene. CDR3 size: 12 residues. As to time point: newly diagnosed GD, antithyroid drugs for less than 3 months. From PBMCs, RNA was extracted and then used to make the TCR library.

Another study also made use of these data, one on T cells in Graves' hyperthyroidism and ophthalmopathy. That work adds: Patients were excluded because of uncontrolled infection, other autoimmune disease, pregnancy or lactation.

The source was peripheral blood mononuclear cells (PBMCs), collected at new diagnosis, from a patient treated with antithyroid drugs. This rearrangement joins TRBV6-2 or TRBV6-3 to TRBJ1-2; no firm D call. The TCR sequence derives from a man in his thirties or forties with Graves disease. CDR3 residues: CASTNSNYGYTF. CDR3 DNA: TGTGCCAGCACGAATTCTAACTATGGCTACACCTTC.